The 32 T cell receptor beta chains reported below all come from one sample, sequenced in a study of blood T cell repertoires in COVID-19. The repertoire was sequenced with immunoSEQ multiplex PCR; TCRdb's copy has only in-frame clones and lacks some. The repertoire includes about 220,000 clones, more than 65% of them detected once, and about 2.1% sits in the top ten. What was sequenced was peripheral blood. These receptors came from a woman aged 60-70 years with acute or convalescent COVID-19.

The chain couples TRBV5-4 to TRBJ2-3; tentative D call: TRBD2 (6 bases). The germline V and J ends were trimmed by 1 base and 0 bases, with 12 bases remaining between them. This CDR3 spans 16 amino acids. Germline V CDR1 and CDR2: SGHNT, YYREEE (reference sequence). CDR3 region: CASSLSLAASTDTQYF. For the CDR3, the DNA is TGTGCCAGCAGCTTGAGCTTAGCGGCTAGCACAGATACGCAGTATTTT.

This chain uses TRBV18 with TRBJ1-2; tentative D call: TRBD1 (6 bases). Trimming shortened V by 2 bases and J by 3 bases, and 10 bases separated the two germline ends. This CDR3 region has 14 residues. CDR1 is KGHSH, CDR2 LQKENI, per germline. CDR3 nucleotides: TGTGCCAGCTCACCATTACAGGGTCACTATGGCTACACCTTC. Translating gives CASSPLQGHYGYTF.

The chain uses TRBV7-6 and TRBJ2-1, with 14 positions matching TRBD2. J gave up 5 bases and V 5 bases, and 8 bases lay outside the gene matches. CDR3 length: 17 amino acids. Per germline, CDR1 SGHVS and CDR2 FNYEAQ. CDR3 sequence reads: CASSQGLAGVVNNEQFF. Written as DNA, the CDR3 is TGTGCCAGCAGCCAGGGACTAGCGGGGGTTGTGAACAATGAGCAGTTCTTC.

The chain has TRBV11-2 and TRBJ1-2; D gene unclear. V shed 1 base and J shed 2 bases, with 8 bases lying between them. Germline loops: CDR1 SGHAT, CDR2 FQNNGV. The CDR3 has 14 residues. CDR3 nucleotides: TGTGCCAGCAGCTTAGGACATACGAACTATGGCTACACCTTC. It is translated as CASSLGHTNYGYTF.

The genes are TRBV12-3 or TRBV12-4 and TRBJ1-2, with 8 bases lining up with TRBD1. The CDR3 extends over 13 amino acids. With 2 bases clipped from V and 6 bases from J, the junction kept 2 bases outside the gene matches. CDR3: CASSLTTGDGYTF. CDR3 coding DNA: TGTGCCAGCAGTTTAACGACAGGGGATGGCTACACCTTC.

CDR3 nucleotides: TGTGCCAGCGGCGGAGGGCCCCCCTACGAGCAGTACTTC. Translation: CASGGGPPYEQYF. The rearrangement uses TRBV6-6 and TRBJ2-7, with a weak D call TRBD2 (6 bases). This CDR3 is built from 13 residues. CDR1 MNHNY and CDR2 SVGAGI come from the germline V gene (reference sequence). The V gene lost 8 bases and the J gene lost 2 bases, with 13 bases spanning the gap.

The chain carries TRBV6-2 or TRBV6-3 and TRBJ2-1; D gene unclear. CDR3 length: 15 residues. From germline, CDR1 is MNHEY and CDR2 SVGEGT. V was shortened by 3 bases and J by 0 bases, with 9 bases between the two germline ends. CDR3 nucleotides: TGTGCCAGCAGTTATGAGCTAAGCTCCTACAATGAGCAGTTCTTC. This codes for CASSYELSSYNEQFF.

This clone was detected only once. The V call is TRBV7-2, the J call TRBJ2-3; a possible D gene is TRBD2 (5 bases). CDR1 and CDR2 (germline): SGHTA, FQGNSA. Trimming took 1 base from V and 7 from J, leaving 18 bases between them. This CDR3 contains 16 residues. This CDR3 reads CASSLEASPRDYTQYF. The CDR3 region has the DNA TGTGCCAGCAGCTTAGAGGCTAGCCCTCGCGACTATACGCAGTATTTT.

The genes are TRBV2 and TRBJ1-1, with TRBD1 as a possible D gene (5 bases). This CDR3 has 13 amino acids. V was cut by 7 bases and J by 1 base, with 10 bases left in between. CDR1 and CDR2 (germline): SNHLY, FYNNEI. DNA for the CDR3: TGTGCCAGCATCAGGGAGGGGAACACTGAAGCTTTCTTT. Amino acid sequence: CASIREGNTEAFF.

The chain is built from TRBV9 and TRBJ1-2; D not certain. V shed 6 bases and J shed 7 bases, with 22 bases lying between them. Germline CDR1 and CDR2: SGDLS and YYNGEE. The CDR3 is 15 residues long. CDR3 residues: CASTEYPQIPCGYTF. The DNA for the CDR3 is TGTGCCAGCACCGAATATCCCCAGATCCCCTGTGGCTACACCTTC.

The V and J genes are TRBV5-6 and TRBJ1-2; D is possibly TRBD1 (5 bases). Germline-derived CDR1 and CDR2 are SGHDT and YYEEEE. This CDR3 is 12 amino acids long. Deletions cut 0 bases from V and 9 bases from J, with 9 bases between. The CDR3 nucleotides are TGTGCCAGCAGCTTGGACAGGTTTCGCTACACCTTC. Residues: CASSLDRFRYTF.

V and J are TRBV9 and TRBJ1-2; a weak D match, TRBD1 (6 bases). V lost 0 bases and J 8 bases, leaving 14 bases between the germline ends. The CDR3 loop spans 14 amino acids. CDR1 is SGDLS, CDR2 YYNGEE, per germline. CDR3 region: CASSVDPKGVGYTF. The CDR3 DNA follows: TGTGCCAGCAGCGTAGACCCAAAGGGGGTGGGCTACACCTTC.

The rearrangement joins TRBV7-2 to TRBJ2-7, with 10 nucleotides matching TRBD2. CDR3 length: 13 residues. Losses at the gene ends were 5 bases for V and 4 bases for J; bases not matched to a gene: 2. Germline CDR1 is SGHTA and CDR2 is FQGNSA. CDR3: CASSASGGYEQYF. CDR3 DNA sequence: TGTGCCAGCAGCGCTAGCGGGGGTTACGAGCAGTACTTC.

The V gene is TRBV6-5, the J gene TRBJ2-2; 7 bases are shared with TRBD1. The J segment lost 2 bases and the V segment lost 10 bases, leaving 10 bases of the junction unmatched. The germline gives CDR1 MNHEY, CDR2 SVGAGI. The CDR3 length is 15 residues. The CDR3 sequence is CATAPRDRNTGELFF. CDR3 in DNA: TGTGCCACCGCCCCCCGGGACAGAAACACCGGGGAGCTGTTTTTT.

The chain has TRBV3-1 (or the pseudogene TRBV3-2) and TRBJ1-3, with D uncertain. V lost 0 bases and J lost 4, with 4 bases in between. Germline-derived CDR1 and CDR2 are LGHDT and YNNKEL (reference sequence). The CDR3 covers 13 residues. CDR3 DNA: TGTGCCAGCAGCCAAGATAGAGGAAACACCATATATTTT. Amino acid sequence: CASSQDRGNTIYF.

The chain carries TRBV3-1 (or the pseudogene TRBV3-2) and TRBJ2-7; TRBD2 agrees at 10 bases. V lost 2 bases and J lost 2; bases outside the gene matches: 3. The germline CDR1 and CDR2 sequences are LGHDT and YNNKEL (reference sequence). The CDR3 spans 15 residues. The CDR3 region is CASSQQLAGPYEQYF. CDR3 in DNA: TGTGCCAGCAGCCAACAACTAGCGGGGCCCTACGAGCAGTACTTC.

This chain joins TRBV30 and TRBJ1-2, with a possible D match to TRBD1 (6 bases). The germline V gene has CDR1 GTSNPN and CDR2 SVGIG (reference sequence). This CDR3 spans 12 amino acids. Deletions cut 3 bases from V and 7 bases from J, with 12 bases between. The CDR3 here is CAWSTGTFGYTF. The CDR3 bases are TGTGCCTGGAGCACAGGGACGTTTGGCTACACCTTC.

The chain recombines TRBV25-1 with TRBJ2-2, with D unresolved. Germline V gene sequence: CDR1 MGHDK, CDR2 SYGVNS. The CDR3 has 11 amino acids. The V end was cut by 5 bases, the J end by 8 bases, with 6 bases between. CDR3 DNA sequence: TGTGCCAGCAGTTCTCCGGGGGAGCTGTTTTTT. It specifies CASSSPGELFF.

This clone was detected only once. The V gene is TRBV5-4, the J gene TRBJ2-3, with TRBD2 matching 8 bases. CDR1 is SGHNT, CDR2 YYREEE, per germline (reference sequence). The V segment lost 2 bases and the J segment 0 bases; nucleotides outside the gene matches: 5. The CDR3 runs to 16 residues. The CDR3 spells CASSFFTSGSTDTQYF. The CDR3, as DNA: TGTGCCAGCAGCTTCTTTACTAGCGGTAGCACAGATACGCAGTATTTT.

The rearrangement links TRBV6-5 to TRBJ1-2; TRBD1 matches 7 bases. CDR1 is MNHEY and CDR2 is SVGAGI in the germline V gene. J gave up 3 bases and V 2 bases, and 3 bases lay outside the gene matches. This CDR3 is built from 14 residues. In nucleotides, the CDR3 is TGTGCCAGCAGTTACCAGGGGGGCCACTATGGCTACACCTTC. It codes for CASSYQGGHYGYTF.

The chain recombines TRBV30 with TRBJ2-2, with D perhaps TRBD2 (5 bases). CDR3 length: 13 amino acids. Germline V gene data show CDR1 as GTSNPN and CDR2 as SVGIG (reference sequence). V lost 2 bases, J lost 8 bases, and 12 bases lay in between. The CDR3 coding sequence is TGTGCCTGGAGTCTCCGGGAATCTGGGGAGCTGTTTTTT. Translating gives CAWSLRESGELFF.

This clone was detected only once. The rearrangement joins TRBV10-3 to TRBJ2-3; 10 nucleotides match TRBD2. The CDR3 is 14 amino acids. J was trimmed by 2 bases and V by 9 bases; bases with no gene match: 5. The germline V gene encodes CDR1 ENHRY and CDR2 SYGVKD. CDR3 nucleotide sequence: TGTGCCATGAGCGGGGGGGTCACCACAGATACGCAGTATTTT. Encoded protein: CAMSGGVTTDTQYF.

The rearrangement uses TRBV2 and TRBJ1-1; 7 positions match TRBD1. The V and J ends lost 8 bases and 6 bases, in that order; junction bases with no gene match: 6. The germline V gene encodes CDR1 SNHLY and CDR2 FYNNEI. This CDR3 contains 12 residues. CDR3 in amino acids: CASSDRAPEAFF. The CDR3 region has the DNA TGTGCCAGCTCTGACAGGGCCCCTGAAGCTTTCTTT. Full variable domain (remainder filled in from reference TRBV2 and TRBJ1-1): EPEVTQTPSHQVTQMGQEVILRCVPISNHLYFYWYRQILGQKVEFLVSFYNNEISEKSEIFDDQFSVERPDGSNFTLKIRSTKLEDSAMYFCASSDRAPEAFFGQGTRLTVV.

The rearrangement links TRBV3-1 (or the pseudogene TRBV3-2) to TRBJ1-1, with 8 nucleotides matching TRBD1. Germline-derived CDR1 and CDR2 are LGHDT and YNNKEL (reference sequence). The CDR3 runs 17 residues. Germline trimming cut 3 bases from V and 4 bases from J; bases unmatched to any gene: 13. The CDR3, as DNA: TGTGCCAGCAGCCACAAGGGGGGGGACAGGTATTTCACTGAAGCTTTCTTT. It translates to CASSHKGGDRYFTEAFF.

This clone was detected a few times. The gene calls are TRBV3-1 (or the pseudogene TRBV3-2) and TRBJ2-1; 7 positions agree with TRBD2. In germline, CDR1 is LGHDT, CDR2 YNNKEL (reference sequence). The CDR3 runs 14 residues. The J segment lost 5 bases and the V segment lost 1 base, leaving 2 bases of the junction unmatched. The CDR3 sequence: CASSQATSNNEQFF. The CDR3, as DNA: TGTGCCAGCAGCCAAGCGACTAGCAACAATGAGCAGTTCTTC.

V and J are TRBV5-8 and TRBJ2-2, with a tentative D call TRBD1 (6 bases). Trimming left V 10 bases short and J 4 bases short, with 17 bases between. The length of the CDR3 is 14 residues. Germline CDR1 SGHTS, CDR2 YDEGEE. The CDR3 region is CAPKPRGSTGELFF. In DNA, the CDR3 is TGTGCCCCCAAACCTAGGGGGAGCACCGGGGAGCTGTTTTTT.

The chain couples TRBV5-1 to TRBJ2-6; no definite D call. The length of the CDR3 is 14 residues. Germline lookup yields CDR1 SGHRS and CDR2 YFSETQ. The germline V and J ends were trimmed by 4 bases and 1 base, with 6 bases remaining between them. In nucleotides, the CDR3 is TGCGCCAGCAGCGACATATCTGGGGCCAACGTCCTGACTTTC. As protein: CASSDISGANVLTF. Full variable domain (remainder filled in from reference TRBV5-1 and TRBJ2-6): KAGVTQTPRYLIKTRGQQVTLSCSPISGHRSVSWYQQTPGQGLQFLFEYFSETQRNKGNFPGRFSGRQFSNSRSEMNVSTLELGDSALYLCASSDISGANVLTFGAGSRLTVL.

The J gene is TRBJ1-2, the V gene TRBV7-3; a possible D gene is TRBD1 (6 bases). The CDR3 consists of 14 residues. V lost 5 bases and J 8 bases, leaving 18 bases between the germline ends. The germline CDR1 and CDR2 sequences are SGHTA and FQGTGA. CDR3 nucleotide sequence: TGTGCCAGCAGCCCTTTGCCCCGGGGGGGCGGCTACACCTTC. It translates to CASSPLPRGGGYTF.

V gene TRBV25-1 combines with J gene TRBJ2-1; TRBD2 might be the D (6 bases). The CDR3 consists of 13 residues. The germline V gene has CDR1 MGHDK and CDR2 SYGVNS. Trimming removed 6 bases at V and 9 bases at J, with 15 bases between. The CDR3 here is CASRVNNGGEQFF. The CDR3 nucleotides read TGTGCCAGCAGAGTGAACAACGGGGGTGAGCAGTTCTTC.

This CDR3 reads CAISRQGENSPLHF. The CDR3 region has the DNA TGTGCCATCAGCAGACAGGGGGAAAATTCACCCCTCCACTTT. The chain joins TRBV10-3 to TRBJ1-6; 9 bases are a match to TRBD1. Germline V gene sequence: CDR1 ENHRY, CDR2 SYGVKD. This CDR3 region has 14 residues. The V gene end was trimmed by 6 bases and the J gene end by 7 bases; junction bases not matched to a gene: 4.

V is TRBV20-1 and J is TRBJ1-1, with no clear D. Trimming shortened V by 4 bases and J by 3 bases, and 12 bases separated the two germline ends. Per germline, CDR1 DFQATT and CDR2 SNEGSKA (reference sequence). The CDR3 consists of 13 residues. The CDR3 is CSANERLDTEAFF. Here the CDR3 DNA reads TGCAGTGCTAATGAGAGACTCGACACTGAAGCTTTCTTT.

The V call is TRBV6-6, the J call TRBJ2-3; tentative D call: TRBD1 (8 bases). V lost 7 bases and J lost 8, with 19 bases in between. CDR3 length equals 14 residues. Germline V gene lookup returns CDR1 MNHNY and CDR2 SVGAGI (reference sequence). This chain's CDR3 is CASTEQGGSGTQYF. CDR3 in DNA: TGTGCCAGCACCGAACAGGGGGGGTCAGGTACGCAGTATTTT.